Below are 10 T cell receptor beta chains sequenced from a single sample in a study of lymphopenia after photon versus proton radiotherapy. Clones were read by immunoSEQ multiplex PCR, and TCRdb kept only the in-frame ones, dropping some. The sample contains some 30,000 clones, roughly 89% of which appear only once. Sequenced material: peripheral blood, taken from a patient treated with proton-based radiotherapy. These receptors all come from a woman in her seventies with pancreatic cancer. Some clones in this sample may be carry-over from other donors' samples.

This rearrangement joins TRBV7-9 to TRBJ1-2, with 8 bases matching TRBD1. This CDR3 has 14 residues. V lost 4 bases to trimming and J lost 6 bases; unmatched junction nucleotides: 7. Germline V gives CDR1 SEHNR, CDR2 FQNEAQ (reference sequence). This chain's CDR3 is CASSSGQGGDGYTF. The CDR3 region has the DNA TGTGCCAGCAGCTCCGGACAGGGCGGCGATGGCTACACCTTC.

The V gene is TRBV5-1, the J gene TRBJ2-7, with TRBD2 matching over 11 bases. The length of the CDR3 is 15 residues. Per germline, CDR1 SGHRS and CDR2 YFSETQ. Trimming removed 4 bases from V and 4 bases from J; junction bases left unmatched: 7. This CDR3 reads CASSLLAGERYEQYF. The CDR3 coding sequence is TGCGCCAGCAGCCTACTAGCGGGAGAGAGGTACGAGCAGTACTTC.

The rearrangement links TRBV7-2 to TRBJ2-1; 9 bases line up with TRBD1. V shed 5 bases, J shed 8 bases, and the junction held 7 bases outside the gene matches. CDR3 length: 14 residues. CDR1 and CDR2 (germline): SGHTA, FQGNSA. CDR3 sequence reads: CASSRTGERDEQFF. CDR3 nucleotide sequence: TGTGCCAGCAGCCGGACAGGGGAGAGAGATGAGCAGTTCTTC.

The V and J genes are TRBV7-8 and TRBJ2-3; no clear D gene. The germline CDR1 and CDR2 sequences are SGHVS and FQNEAQ. The CDR3 extends over 16 amino acids. V was trimmed by 0 bases and J by 0 bases, leaving 10 bases between them. The DNA for the CDR3 is TGTGCCAGCAGCTTAGCGCTAGGCCATAGCACAGATACGCAGTATTTT. It translates to CASSLALGHSTDTQYF.

The CDR3 coding sequence is TGTGCAAGTCGCGCGACCCCCAGGGCAGAGACCCAGTACTTC. This translates into CASRATPRAETQYF. The chain uses TRBV12-2 and TRBJ2-5; whether TRBD1, the table's D call, matches the DNA was not checked. TRBV12-2 is classified as a pseudogene. The length of the CDR3 is 14 residues.

Here the CDR3 DNA reads TGTGCCAGTAGTATGCTGGGACAGGGAAACTATGGCTACACCTTC. As protein: CASSMLGQGNYGYTF. The chain recombines TRBV19 with TRBJ1-2; 9 bases are shared with TRBD1. This CDR3 is 15 amino acids long. After removal of 3 bases from V and 2 bases from J, the junction contained 4 bases not matched to a gene. Looked up from germline, CDR1 is LNHDA and CDR2 is SQIVND (reference sequence).

The chain combines TRBV6-6 with TRBJ2-2, with D tentatively TRBD2 (5 bases). CDR1 and CDR2 (germline): MNHNY, SVGAGI (reference sequence). The V and J ends lost 4 bases and 7 bases respectively, with 7 bases between them. The CDR3 has 12 amino acids. Written as DNA, the CDR3 is TGTGCCAGCAGTTTTGGGAGCGGGGAGCTGTTTTTT. It specifies CASSFGSGELFF.

The CDR3 nucleotides read TGCGCCAGCAGCCAAGATGAAGGTTCCCGGGGTGAGCAGTTCTTC. Translating gives CASSQDEGSRGEQFF. The gene calls are TRBV4-1 and TRBJ2-1; possibly TRBD2 for D (5 bases). The V gene's germline CDR1 is MGHRA and CDR2 YSYEKL. The CDR3 is 15 residues long. V lost 0 bases and J lost 9, with 15 bases in between.

CDR3 sequence reads: CASSPAGGSNQPQHF. CDR3 coding DNA: TGTGCCAGCTCACCAGCGGGGGGGAGCAATCAGCCCCAGCATTTT. V is TRBV18 and J is TRBJ1-5; possibly TRBD1 for D (5 bases). The V and J ends lost 2 bases and 1 base respectively, with 9 bases between them. The CDR3 consists of 15 residues. Germline CDR1 reads KGHSH; CDR2 reads LQKENI.

This clone was counted a few times. CDR3: CASSTRQGQDTQYF. The CDR3 coding sequence is TGTGCCAGCAGCACCCGACAGGGCCAAGATACGCAGTATTTT. V is TRBV11-2 and J is TRBJ2-3; 7 nucleotides align to TRBD1. Unmatched junction bases numbered 7, after V lost 5 bases and J lost 5 bases. The CDR3 runs 14 residues. Germline V gene data show CDR1 as SGHAT and CDR2 as FQNNGV.